This T cell receptor (beta chain) was recovered during a study of tumor-infiltrating lymphocytes in primary liver carcinoma. Study-wide background: Each participant had primary liver carcinoma, and surgical resection was the treatment. Maximum tumor diameters ranged from roughly 4.2 to 11 cm, stage T1-T3 N0M0. Overall study results and limits: Tumor samples exhibited a significantly greater top-250-clone fraction than blood samples (p = 0.039).

In the case of this clonotype: As yet, its antigen is unknown.

TCR beta cDNA came from roughly 450 ng total RNA, primed with a constant-region primer. ARM-PCR was slightly modified, and three nested multiplex PCR rounds with it gave rise to the TCR beta libraries. TCRdb independently ran MiXCR on the multiplex PCR reads; one entry per CDR3 protein. The profile shows 190,000 or so distinct CDR3 sequences, less than 75% of them singletons. Germline DNA was extracted alongside blood RNA, which was obtained from unsorted whole blood. The sequenced sample was peripheral blood. This receptor was identified in a woman aged 55-69 years with primary liver carcinoma and hepatitis B virus infection.

CDR3 loop: CANRYVREAPNEQFF. Written as DNA, the CDR3 is TGTGCCAACAGATACGTGCGGGAGGCCCCCAATGAGCAGTTCTTC. The gene calls are TRBV12-3 or TRBV12-4 and TRBJ2-1; TRBD2 matches at 8 bases. Trimming took 10 bases from V and 6 from J; bases not matched to a gene: 14. This CDR3 is 15 amino acids long.